The 32 T cell receptor beta chains listed next were all sequenced from one sample in a study of T cell clonality in common variable immunodeficiency. The assay was immunoSEQ multiplex PCR, and TCRdb's table has in-frame clones only and misses some. The profile covers over 50,000 clones, none occurring a single time. Sequenced: peripheral blood mononuclear cells. The origin of the receptors is a person aged 18-70 years in good health.

The table lists this clone with a few counts. One end of the junction does not line up with germline, which may come from a read error. Coverage ceases 3 residues before the CDR3 finishes, and the germline J gene fills in the end. Distinct nucleotide sequences in the sample also encode this CDR3. The chain is built from TRBV5-1 and TRBJ1-3; maybe TRBD1 (5 bases). The germline gives CDR1 SGHRS, CDR2 YFSETQ. The CDR3 runs to 16 residues. CDR3: CASSFGQGFSGNTIYF. The CDR3 DNA, read in part, is TGCGCCAGCAGCTTTGGCCAGGGTTTCTCTGGAAACACA.

In its sample, this clone was seen many times. The read ends 3 residues before the CDR3 terminus; that terminus is restored from the germline J gene. The J gene is TRBJ2-7, the V gene TRBV19; TRBD2 agrees at 7 bases. After removal of 5 bases from V and 3 bases from J, the junction contained 7 bases not matched to a gene. This CDR3 contains 14 residues. CDR1 and CDR2 (germline): LNHDA, SQIVND (reference sequence). CDR3 sequence reads: CASSDIAGYYEQYF. Incomplete CDR3 DNA: TGTGCCAGTAGTGATATAGCGGGTTACTACGAG.

Comments on this clone: Coverage ceases 3 residues before the CDR3 finishes, and the germline J gene fills in the end. The rearrangement links TRBV11-3 to TRBJ1-2, with 9 bases fitting TRBD1. This CDR3 region has 14 residues. Per the germline V gene, CDR1 is SGHNT and CDR2 is YENEEA. Incomplete CDR3 DNA: TGTGCCAGCAGCCTAAAGGGACAGGGTCAGGGC. Encoded protein: CASSLKGQGQG. The whole CDR3 protein is CASSLKGQGQGYTF.

This clone showed up many times. The CDR3 is cut off 3 residues early in the read; its end comes from the germline J gene. The chain links TRBV11-2 to TRBJ2-7; TRBD2 agrees at 9 bases. CDR3 length: 15 residues. Germline CDR1 is SGHAT and CDR2 is FQNNGV. J lost 6 bases, V lost 1 base, and 7 bases had no gene match. CDR3 DNA, as far as it was read: TGTGCCAGCAGCTTAGTGGTTAGCGGGAGTAGCGAG. Translation: CASSLVVSGSSE. The whole CDR3 sequence reads CASSLVVSGSSEQYF.

A note on this clone: Read data end 3 residues before the CDR3 end; the end is taken from the germline J gene. This chain links TRBV7-9 with TRBJ1-5, with D tentatively TRBD1 (5 bases). This CDR3 is built from 15 residues. V was trimmed by 6 bases and J by 6 bases, leaving 18 bases between them. Germline-derived CDR1 and CDR2 are SEHNR and FQNEAQ (reference sequence). The part of the CDR3 DNA that was read is TGTGCCAGCAGTCTGGGGGGGTTGGGGGGTCAGCCC. Amino acids: CASSLGGLGGQP. The full CDR3 sequence reads CASSLGGLGGQPQHF.

This clone has a handful of counts. The read halts 3 residues ahead of the CDR3 end, with the missing end drawn from the germline J gene. The V gene is TRBV2, the J gene TRBJ2-1; TRBD1 aligns across 8 bases. This CDR3 has 11 amino acids. V trimming: 8 bases; J trimming: 7 bases; junction bases outside the gene matches: 1. In germline, CDR1 is SNHLY, CDR2 FYNNEI. The CDR3 bases that were read are TGTGCCAGCGGACAGGGAAATGAG. Translating it yields CASGQGNE. In full, the CDR3 reads CASGQGNEQFF.

This clone came up many times. The CDR3 end falls 3 residues outside the read, so it is completed with the germline J gene. This chain joins TRBV6-2 or TRBV6-3 and TRBJ2-7, with a possible D match to TRBD2 (5 bases). V was cut by 1 base and J by 0 bases, with 13 bases left in between. Germline V gene data show CDR1 as MNHEY and CDR2 as SVGEGT. This CDR3 is 16 amino acids long. The CDR3 sequence: CASSYYSGLSSYEQYF. The DNA read from the CDR3 is TGTGCCAGCAGTTACTACTCGGGGTTGAGCTCCTACGAG.

This clone showed up many times. The sequenced CDR3 bases are TGCGCCAGCAGCTTCGGACTAGCGGGAGGGAGAGGCACAGATACG. Translated, it gives CASSFGLAGGRGTDT. The complete CDR3 protein is CASSFGLAGGRGTDTQYF. The J gene is TRBJ2-3, the V gene TRBV5-1, with 15 positions matching TRBD2. The CDR3 is cut off 3 residues early in the read; its end comes from the germline J gene. The CDR3 consists of 18 residues. The V segment lost 2 bases and the J segment 1 base; nucleotides outside the gene matches: 5. Germline-derived CDR1 and CDR2 are SGHRS and YFSETQ.

The sample holds many counts of this clone. With the read ending 3 residues before the CDR3 end, the germline J gene is used to fill in that end. The genes are TRBV7-2 and TRBJ2-5; 9 bases fit TRBD2. CDR1 SGHTA and CDR2 FQGNSA come from the germline V gene. The CDR3 consists of 16 residues. V shed 0 bases, J shed 3 bases, and the junction held 5 bases outside the gene matches. The sequenced part of the CDR3 DNA is TGTGCCAGCAGCTTAGCGGAGCGGGAGGTGGAAGAGACC. This sequence encodes CASSLAEREVEET. The entire CDR3 reads CASSLAEREVEETQYF.

This clone was seen ten or more times. Coverage ceases 3 residues before the CDR3 finishes, and the germline J gene fills in the end. This rearrangement joins TRBV6-2 or TRBV6-3 to TRBJ2-7, with 8 nucleotides matching TRBD1. Germline V gene data show CDR1 as MNHEY and CDR2 as SVGEGT. J was trimmed by 0 bases and V by 4 bases; bases with no gene match: 2. The length of the CDR3 is 14 residues. This CDR3 reads CASSSTGVSYEQYF. The CDR3 DNA, read in part, is TGTGCCAGCAGTTCGACAGGGGTCTCCTACGAG.

Ten or more counts support this clone. The CDR3 is cut off 3 residues early in the read; its end comes from the germline J gene. The chain is built from TRBV6-2 or TRBV6-3 and TRBJ1-2; 9 positions match TRBD1. There are 13 residues in the CDR3. Trimming removed 6 bases from V and 4 bases from J; junction bases left unmatched: 3. Germline V CDR1 and CDR2: MNHEY, SVGEGT. The CDR3: CASREQGAYGYTF. Incomplete CDR3 DNA: TGTGCCAGCAGGGAACAGGGGGCCTATGGC.

This clone was counted at least ten times. The read stops 3 residues short of the end of the CDR3; the missing end is completed from the germline J gene. V and J are TRBV20-1 and TRBJ1-3, with D maybe TRBD1 (6 bases). Germline V gene sequence: CDR1 DFQATT, CDR2 SNEGSKA (reference sequence). Deletions cut 5 bases from V and 1 base from J, with 9 bases between. This CDR3 has 13 residues. The CDR3 reads CSAFGQSGNTIYF. The CDR3 DNA, read in part, is TGCAGTGCTTTCGGACAGTCTGGAAACACC.

This clone was detected ten times or more. Read data end 3 residues before the CDR3 end; the end is taken from the germline J gene. V and J are TRBV7-2 and TRBJ2-3; unclear D gene. Germline-derived CDR1 and CDR2 are SGHTA and FQGNSA. CDR3 length: 15 residues. V was cut by 6 bases and J by 6 bases, with 19 bases left in between. The CDR3 protein is CASRLRPLARDTQYF. The CDR3 DNA, read in part, is TGTGCCAGCAGGCTACGACCCCTGGCCAGGGATACG.

This clone was seen repeatedly, ten times or more. The read ends 3 residues early relative to the CDR3; the germline J gene fills the gap. J is TRBJ2-5 and V is TRBV12-3 or TRBV12-4; D is perhaps TRBD2 (7 bases). Trimming removed 3 bases at V and 4 bases at J, with 9 bases between. The CDR3 has 13 amino acids. The sequenced part of the CDR3 DNA is TGTGCCAGCAGTTTCGGGGGGCCAGAGACC. Protein product: CASSFGGPET. The whole CDR3 is CASSFGGPETQYF.

In this sample, this clone turned up a few times. The read terminates 3 residues ahead of where the CDR3 ends, so the germline J gene completes it. The chain has TRBV7-9 and TRBJ1-1; D may be TRBD1 (6 bases). Germline V gene data show CDR1 as SEHNR and CDR2 as FQNEAQ (reference sequence). The CDR3 spans 15 residues. Between the trimmed V and J ends, which lost 3 bases and 4 bases, there was a span of 15 bases. The CDR3 sequence: CASSLNRVVGTEAFF. CDR3 bases read: TGTGCCAGCAGCTTGAACAGGGTGGTGGGCACTGAA.

This clone was observed at least ten times. The CDR3 DNA, read in part, is TGCGCCAGCAGCCCCTCGGGACTAAACTACAATGAG. This gives the protein CASSPSGLNYNE. The CDR3, in full, reads CASSPSGLNYNEQFF. The V and J genes are TRBV5-1 and TRBJ2-1, with 7 bases matching TRBD2. The CDR3 end lies 3 residues beyond the end of the read and is filled in from the germline J gene. Unmatched junction bases numbered 7, after V lost 4 bases and J lost 3 bases. The CDR3 sequence is 15 residues long. Per the germline V gene, CDR1 is SGHRS and CDR2 is YFSETQ. Full variable domain (rest looked up from reference TRBV5-1 and TRBJ2-1): KAGVTQTPRYLIKTRGQQVTLSCSPISGHRSVSWYQQTPGQGLQFLFEYFSETQRNKGNFPGRFSGRQFSNSRSEMNVSTLELGDSALYLCASSPSGLNYNEQFFGPGTRLTVL.

This clone was recorded at least ten times. The CDR3 bases that were read are TGTGCCAGCAGCGAGACTAGCGGGAGTGCTAGCACAGATACG. It specifies CASSETSGSASTDT. Given in full, the CDR3 is CASSETSGSASTDTQYF. The chain joins TRBV9 to TRBJ2-3; 12 bases are shared with TRBD2. The read halts 3 residues ahead of the CDR3 end, with the missing end drawn from the germline J gene. Per germline, CDR1 SGDLS and CDR2 YYNGEE. V was pared by 3 bases and J by 0 bases, with 5 bases of the junction left unmatched. The CDR3 is 17 amino acids.

In this sample, this clone turned up a few times. The read gets to within 3 residues of the CDR3 end, and the germline J gene fills in the rest. V gene TRBV2 combines with J gene TRBJ2-2; tentatively, D is TRBD1 (6 bases). CDR1 and CDR2 (germline): SNHLY, FYNNEI. This CDR3 comprises 15 residues. The CDR3 here is CASSKQGFTNEKLFF. The sequenced CDR3 bases are TGTGCCAGCAGTAAACAGGGTTTCACTAATGAAAAG.

This clone qualifies as medium-sized. The read falls 3 residues short of the CDR3 end, and the missing part is taken from the germline J gene. V usage is TRBV6-1 and J usage is TRBJ2-1; the match to TRBD2 covers 7 bases. The J segment lost 2 bases and the V segment lost 2 bases, leaving 6 bases of the junction unmatched. CDR3 length: 16 residues. Germline values: CDR1 MNHNS, CDR2 SASEGT. The CDR3 protein is CASSERASGAYNEQFF. Incomplete CDR3 DNA: TGTGCCAGCAGTGAACGGGCTAGCGGAGCCTACAATGAG.

This clone was picked up many times. The CDR3 goes on 3 residues after the read ends, and that part is filled in from the germline J gene. The chain combines TRBV6-1 with TRBJ1-2; TRBD1 might be the D (5 bases). V lost 2 bases and J 4 bases, leaving 20 bases between the germline ends. The CDR3 loop spans 17 amino acids. CDR1 and CDR2 (germline): MNHNS, SASEGT. The CDR3 loop is CASSERGMDTSFYGYTF. CDR3 DNA, as far as it was read: TGTGCCAGCAGTGAAAGGGGTATGGACACCTCTTTCTATGGC.

This clone was observed at least ten times. Sequencing ends 3 residues short of the CDR3 end; the germline J gene provides the rest. The rearrangement joins TRBV19 to TRBJ2-1; possible D gene TRBD2, 6 bases. The germline V gene has CDR1 LNHDA and CDR2 SQIVND (reference sequence). The CDR3 consists of 14 residues. The germline V and J ends were trimmed by 3 bases and 5 bases, with 11 bases remaining between them. CDR3 protein: CASSISGLNNEQFF. CDR3 DNA (partial): TGTGCCAGTAGTATCTCGGGACTCAACAATGAG.

This clone was observed at least ten times. The CDR3 end is not reached by the read, which stops 3 residues before it; the germline J gene fills it in. This rearrangement joins TRBV5-4 to TRBJ2-7; 13 bases agree with TRBD2. CDR1 is SGHNT, CDR2 YYREEE, per germline (reference sequence). CDR3 size: 16 residues. Trimming at V came to 0 bases and at J to 2 bases, leaving 2 bases not matched to a gene. CDR3 region: CASSLGGLAGAYEQYF. The part of the CDR3 DNA that was read is TGTGCCAGCAGCTTGGGCGGACTAGCGGGAGCCTACGAG.

This clone was detected many times. The DNA ends 3 residues before the CDR3 does, and the rest of the CDR3 is filled in from the germline J gene. The chain combines TRBV19 with TRBJ2-3; 8 positions agree with TRBD2. The CDR3 covers 14 residues. The V segment lost 6 bases and the J segment 3 bases; nucleotides outside the gene matches: 5. Germline V gene data show CDR1 as LNHDA and CDR2 as SQIVND (reference sequence). The sequenced part of the CDR3 DNA is TGTGCCAGTAGGATAAGCGGGAGTACAGATACG. Its protein is CASRISGSTDT. The CDR3 in its entirety is CASRISGSTDTQYF.

In this sample, this clone turned up many times. The CDR3 end lies 3 residues beyond the end of the read and is filled in from the germline J gene. The chain links TRBV5-4 to TRBJ2-3; TRBD1 might be the D (5 bases). The germline V and J ends were trimmed by 5 bases and 0 bases, with 13 bases remaining between them. CDR1 and CDR2 from the germline V gene are SGHNT and YYREEE (reference sequence). CDR3 length: 15 residues. CDR3 DNA, as far as it was read: TGTGCCAGCAGACCCGACAGACTTAGCACAGATACG. It translates to CASRPDRLSTDT. The entire CDR3 sequence reads CASRPDRLSTDTQYF.

Ten or more counts support this clone. CDR3 residues: CSAISTSGRRTGELFF. The CDR3 DNA, read in part, is TGCAGTGCTATCTCGACTAGCGGGAGGCGGACCGGGGAG. The genes are TRBV20-1 and TRBJ2-2; 13 bases agree with TRBD2. The read gets to within 3 residues of the CDR3 end, and the germline J gene fills in the rest. The CDR3 sequence is 16 residues long. V gave up 4 bases and J gave up 5 bases; unmatched junction bases: 7. Germline CDR1 is DFQATT and CDR2 is SNEGSKA (reference sequence).

This clone was picked up many times. The read terminates 3 residues before the CDR3 end, so the remaining end is supplied by the germline J gene. V is TRBV5-1 and J is TRBJ2-1; the match to TRBD2 covers 9 bases. The CDR3 length is 17 residues. Germline loops: CDR1 SGHRS, CDR2 YFSETQ. The V segment lost 4 bases and the J segment 6 bases; nucleotides outside the gene matches: 14. The CDR3 bases that were read are TGCGCCAGCAGCACCCCACCGTTGGGGACTAGCCTCAATGAG. Residues: CASSTPPLGTSLNE. The entire CDR3 protein reads CASSTPPLGTSLNEQFF.

This clone was counted a few times. The sequence runs out 3 residues before the end of the CDR3; the remainder is reconstructed from the germline J gene. The rearrangement uses TRBV30 and TRBJ1-1; D perhaps matches TRBD1 (5 bases). V lost 0 bases, J lost 5 bases, and 13 bases lay in between. Germline V lookup: CDR1 GTSNPN, CDR2 SVGIG (reference sequence). The CDR3 length is 14 residues. The CDR3 here is CAWSVSQGGTEAFF. CDR3 DNA, as far as it was read: TGTGCCTGGAGTGTAAGCCAGGGTGGTACTGAA. The variable domain in full, completed from reference TRBV30 and TRBJ1-1, reads SQTIHQWPATLVQPVGSPLSLECTVEGTSNPNLYWYRQAAGRGLQLLFYSVGIGQISSEVPQNLSASRPQDRQFILSSKKLLLSDSGFYLCAWSVSQGGTEAFFGQGTRLTVV.

As concerns this clone: The CDR3 goes on 3 residues after the read ends, and that part is filled in from the germline J gene. The chain has TRBV18 and TRBJ1-1; D gene uncertain. The CDR3 consists of 13 residues. Germline V gene lookup returns CDR1 KGHSH and CDR2 LQKENI. V lost 2 bases and J 3 bases, leaving 7 bases between the germline ends. Incomplete CDR3 DNA: TGTGCCAGCTCACCAGCTCGGGACACTGAA. This sequence encodes CASSPARDTE. The CDR3 in its entirety is CASSPARDTEAFF.

A word on this clone: The read ends 3 residues early relative to the CDR3; the germline J gene fills the gap. The chain carries TRBV5-1 and TRBJ1-5; D is perhaps TRBD1 (5 bases). This CDR3 is 16 amino acids long. Trimming took off 0 bases at V and 1 base at J, with 11 bases between the two ends. CDR1 is SGHRS, CDR2 YFSETQ, per germline. CDR3 residues: CASSLGTGQSNQPQHF. The covered CDR3 bases are TGCGCCAGCAGCTTGGGCACAGGCCAGAGCAATCAGCCC.

This clone was seen at least ten times. CDR3 loop: CASSLDRDNEQFF. The covered CDR3 bases are TGTGCCAGCAGCTTGGACAGGGACAATGAG. V and J are TRBV7-6 and TRBJ2-1; TRBD1 matches 8 bases. The read halts 3 residues ahead of the CDR3 end, with the missing end drawn from the germline J gene. This CDR3 has 13 amino acids. CDR1 and CDR2 from the germline V gene are SGHVS and FNYEAQ. J gave up 5 bases and V 3 bases, and 0 bases lay outside the gene matches.

There are many counts of this clone. From the germline J gene comes the end of the CDR3, since the read stops 3 residues before it. The J gene is TRBJ2-2, the V gene TRBV4-2; weak D call: TRBD1 (6 bases). Germline CDR1 reads LGHNA; CDR2 reads YNFKEQ. This CDR3 has 16 amino acids. V was pared by 0 bases and J by 3 bases, with 11 bases between. CDR3 region: CASSQEGAWDTGELFF. The CDR3 bases that were read are TGTGCCAGCAGCCAAGAGGGGGCATGGGACACCGGGGAG.

This clone has a count of ten or more. CDR3 in amino acids: CSARDSLAVRTSYNEQFF. The CDR3 DNA, read in part, is TGCAGTGCTAGAGATTCACTAGCGGTCCGGACCTCCTACAATGAG. The chain employs TRBV20-1 and TRBJ2-1; the match to TRBD2 covers 8 bases. The CDR3 is cut off 3 residues early in the read; its end comes from the germline J gene. This CDR3 region has 18 residues. Germline V gene data show CDR1 as DFQATT and CDR2 as SNEGSKA (reference sequence). Unmatched junction bases numbered 10, after V lost 0 bases and J lost 0 bases.